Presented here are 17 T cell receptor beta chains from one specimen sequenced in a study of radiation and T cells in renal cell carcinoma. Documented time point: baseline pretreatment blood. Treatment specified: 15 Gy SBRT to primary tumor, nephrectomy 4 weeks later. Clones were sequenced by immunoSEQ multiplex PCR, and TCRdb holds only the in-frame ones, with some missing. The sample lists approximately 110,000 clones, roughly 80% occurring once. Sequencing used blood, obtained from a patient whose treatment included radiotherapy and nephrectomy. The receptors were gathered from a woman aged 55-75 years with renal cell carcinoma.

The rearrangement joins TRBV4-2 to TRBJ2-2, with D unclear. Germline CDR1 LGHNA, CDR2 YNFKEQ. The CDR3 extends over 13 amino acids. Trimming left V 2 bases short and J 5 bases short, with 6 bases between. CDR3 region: CASSQPPTGELFF. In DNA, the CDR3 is TGTGCCAGCAGCCAACCCCCGACCGGGGAGCTGTTTTTT.

The CDR3 reads CASGLQNTGELFF. CDR3 nucleotides: TGTGCCTCGGGACTGCAGAACACCGGGGAGCTGTTTTTT. The V gene is TRBV19, the J gene TRBJ2-2, with a weak D call TRBD2 (6 bases). The CDR3 spans 13 residues. V shed 11 bases and J shed 1 base, with 11 bases lying between them. In germline, CDR1 is LNHDA, CDR2 SQIVND (reference sequence).

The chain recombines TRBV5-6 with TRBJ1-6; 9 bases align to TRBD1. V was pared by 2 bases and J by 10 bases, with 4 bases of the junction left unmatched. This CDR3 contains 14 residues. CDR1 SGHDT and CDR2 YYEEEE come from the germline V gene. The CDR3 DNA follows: TGTGCCAGCAGCTTAGGACAGGGGAGATCACCCCTCCACTTT. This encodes CASSLGQGRSPLHF.

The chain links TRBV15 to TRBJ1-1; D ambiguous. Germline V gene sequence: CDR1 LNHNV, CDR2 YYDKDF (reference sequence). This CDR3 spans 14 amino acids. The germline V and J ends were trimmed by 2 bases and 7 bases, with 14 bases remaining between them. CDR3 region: CATSRIARRDEAFF. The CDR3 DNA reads TGTGCCACCAGCAGAATAGCCCGACGGGATGAAGCTTTCTTT.

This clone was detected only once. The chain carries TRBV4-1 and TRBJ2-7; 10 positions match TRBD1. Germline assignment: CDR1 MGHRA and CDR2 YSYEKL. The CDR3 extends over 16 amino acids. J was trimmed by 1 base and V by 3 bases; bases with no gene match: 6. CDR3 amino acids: CASSHPADRGSYEQYF. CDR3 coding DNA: TGCGCCAGCAGCCACCCAGCGGACAGGGGGTCCTACGAGCAGTACTTC.

The CDR3: CASSYRQGLNTEAFF. The CDR3 region has the DNA TGTGCCAGCAGTTATCGACAGGGCCTTAACACTGAAGCTTTCTTT. This chain joins TRBV6-6 and TRBJ1-1; 7 nucleotides match TRBD1. The CDR3 contains 15 residues. Germline-derived CDR1 and CDR2 are MNHNY and SVGAGI (reference sequence). V lost 3 bases, J lost 2 bases, and 6 bases stayed unmatched.

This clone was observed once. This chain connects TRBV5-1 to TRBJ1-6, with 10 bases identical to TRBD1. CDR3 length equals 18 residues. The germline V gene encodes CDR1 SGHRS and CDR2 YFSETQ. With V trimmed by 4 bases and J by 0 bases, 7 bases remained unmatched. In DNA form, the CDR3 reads TGCGCCAGCAGCCCAGGACAGGGGGGGAGCTCCTATAATTCACCCCTCCACTTT. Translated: CASSPGQGGSSYNSPLHF.

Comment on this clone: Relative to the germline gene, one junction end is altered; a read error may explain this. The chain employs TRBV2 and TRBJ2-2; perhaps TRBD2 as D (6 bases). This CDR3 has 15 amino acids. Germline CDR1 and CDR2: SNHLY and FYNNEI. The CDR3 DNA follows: TGTGCCAGCTCCACTGGGCCCTCGGGCACCGGGGGGCTGTTTTTT. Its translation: CASSTGPSGTGGLFF.

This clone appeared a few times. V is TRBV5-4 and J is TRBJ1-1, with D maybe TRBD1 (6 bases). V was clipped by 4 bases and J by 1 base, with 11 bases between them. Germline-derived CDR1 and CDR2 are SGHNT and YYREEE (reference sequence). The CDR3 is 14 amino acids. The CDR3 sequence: CASSTGQKNTEAFF. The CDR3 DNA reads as TGTGCCAGCAGCACCGGACAGAAGAACACTGAAGCTTTCTTT.

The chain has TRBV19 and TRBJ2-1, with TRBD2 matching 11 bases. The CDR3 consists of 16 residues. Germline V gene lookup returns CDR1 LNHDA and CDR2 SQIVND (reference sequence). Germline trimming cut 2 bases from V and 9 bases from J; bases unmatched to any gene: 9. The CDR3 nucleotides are TGTGCCAGTAGTATATGGGGTAGCGGGAGGGAGGCTGAGCAGTTCTTC. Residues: CASSIWGSGREAEQFF.

The CDR3 reads CASSSSGRSDYNEQFF. The CDR3 region has the DNA TGTGCCAGCAGCAGCTCCGGGAGGTCAGACTACAATGAGCAGTTCTTC. The V gene is TRBV4-2, the J gene TRBJ2-1; 7 bases are shared with TRBD2. The J segment lost 3 bases and the V segment lost 5 bases, leaving 10 bases of the junction unmatched. Germline lookup yields CDR1 LGHNA and CDR2 YNFKEQ. The CDR3 runs 16 residues.

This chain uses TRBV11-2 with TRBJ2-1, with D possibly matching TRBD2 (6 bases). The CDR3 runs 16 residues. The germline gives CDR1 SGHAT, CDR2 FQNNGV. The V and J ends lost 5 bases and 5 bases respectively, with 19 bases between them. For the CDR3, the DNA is TGTGCCAGCAGCCCGAGGTGGGCGGGGAGTAACAATGAGCAGTTCTTC. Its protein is CASSPRWAGSNNEQFF.

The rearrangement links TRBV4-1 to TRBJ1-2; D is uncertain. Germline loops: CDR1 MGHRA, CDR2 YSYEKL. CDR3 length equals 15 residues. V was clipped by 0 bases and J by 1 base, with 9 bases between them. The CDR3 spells CASSQDQTINYGYTF. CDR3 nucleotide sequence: TGCGCCAGCAGCCAAGATCAAACCATTAACTATGGCTACACCTTC.

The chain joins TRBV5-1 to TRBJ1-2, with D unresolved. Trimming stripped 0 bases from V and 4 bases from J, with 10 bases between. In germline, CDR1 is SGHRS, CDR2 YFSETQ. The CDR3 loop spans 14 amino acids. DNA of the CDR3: TGCGCCAGCAGCTTGGGTAAGGGCCCCTATGGCTACACCTTC. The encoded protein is CASSLGKGPYGYTF.

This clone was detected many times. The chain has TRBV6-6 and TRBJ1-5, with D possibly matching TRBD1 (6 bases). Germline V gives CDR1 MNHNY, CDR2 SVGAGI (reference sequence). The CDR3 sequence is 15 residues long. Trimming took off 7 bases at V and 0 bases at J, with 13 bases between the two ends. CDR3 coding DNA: TGTGCCAGCACACCCCGGGGGCATAGCAATCAGCCCCAGCATTTT. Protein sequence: CASTPRGHSNQPQHF.

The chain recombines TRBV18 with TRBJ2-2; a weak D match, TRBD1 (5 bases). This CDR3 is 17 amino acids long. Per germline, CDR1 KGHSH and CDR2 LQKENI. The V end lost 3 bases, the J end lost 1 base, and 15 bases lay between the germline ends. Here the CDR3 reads CASSPAPGLKNTGELFF. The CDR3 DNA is TGTGCCAGCTCACCCGCCCCAGGGTTAAAGAACACCGGGGAGCTGTTTTTT.

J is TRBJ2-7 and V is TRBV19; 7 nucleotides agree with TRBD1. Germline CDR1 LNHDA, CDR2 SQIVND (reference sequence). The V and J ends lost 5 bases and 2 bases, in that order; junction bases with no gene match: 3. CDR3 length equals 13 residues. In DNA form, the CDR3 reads TGTGCCAGTAGTTGGGGACAGCCCTACGAGCAGTACTTC. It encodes CASSWGQPYEQYF.